This T cell receptor (beta chain) was recorded in a study of blood T cell repertoires in COVID-19. Measured with immunoSEQ multiplex PCR; TCRdb has only the in-frame clones, and not every one. The profile covers tens of thousands of clones, with approximately 85% appearing a single time and about a tenth taken by the ten largest. The CDR3 is 13 amino acids. Germline V gene data show CDR1 as SGHAT and CDR2 as FQNNGV. Trimming cost V 7 bases and J 8 bases; bases outside gene matches: 6. This receptor was taken from a man aged 60-69 years with COVID-19, enrolled during active disease. The chain is built from TRBV11-2 and TRBJ2-1, with 9 bases fitting TRBD1. Input material: peripheral blood. The CDR3 here is CASMVDRGYEQFF. In DNA, the CDR3 is TGTGCCAGCATGGTAGACAGGGGGTATGAGCAGTTCTTC.